This T cell receptor (beta chain) was observed in a study of CXCR3-negative and CXCR3-positive naive CD8 T cells. Study conclusions and caveats: Each naive subset displayed comparably high diversity, whereas memory CD8+ cells displayed much lower diversity.

The CDR3 length is 14 residues. Germline V CDR1 and CDR2: MNHEY, SVGAGI. As concerns this clonotype: Its antigen is as yet unknown.

Preparation of TRB cDNA libraries relied on 5' RACE carrying UMI labels. TCRdb reprocessed the 5' RACE reads; each CDR3 protein has one entry and no DNA is given. The sample table includes some 28,000 distinct CDR3 sequences. The sample was memory CD8+ T cells from blood. The sequence was collected from a human donor in good health. Some clones in this sample may be carry-over from other donors' samples. This chain uses TRBV6-5 with TRBJ2-5. CDR3 amino acids: CASSYSSWAETQYF.